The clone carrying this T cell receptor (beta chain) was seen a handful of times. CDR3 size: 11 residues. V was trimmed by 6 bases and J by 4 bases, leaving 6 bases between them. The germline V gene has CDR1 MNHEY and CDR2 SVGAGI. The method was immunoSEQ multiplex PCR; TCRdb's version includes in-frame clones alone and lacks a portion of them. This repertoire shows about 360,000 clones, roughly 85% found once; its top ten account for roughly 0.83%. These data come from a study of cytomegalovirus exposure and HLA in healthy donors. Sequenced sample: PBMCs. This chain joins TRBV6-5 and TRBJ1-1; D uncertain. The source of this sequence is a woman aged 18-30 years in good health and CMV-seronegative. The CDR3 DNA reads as TGTGCCAGCAGACGGGGCACTGAAGCTTTCTTT. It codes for CASRRGTEAFF.